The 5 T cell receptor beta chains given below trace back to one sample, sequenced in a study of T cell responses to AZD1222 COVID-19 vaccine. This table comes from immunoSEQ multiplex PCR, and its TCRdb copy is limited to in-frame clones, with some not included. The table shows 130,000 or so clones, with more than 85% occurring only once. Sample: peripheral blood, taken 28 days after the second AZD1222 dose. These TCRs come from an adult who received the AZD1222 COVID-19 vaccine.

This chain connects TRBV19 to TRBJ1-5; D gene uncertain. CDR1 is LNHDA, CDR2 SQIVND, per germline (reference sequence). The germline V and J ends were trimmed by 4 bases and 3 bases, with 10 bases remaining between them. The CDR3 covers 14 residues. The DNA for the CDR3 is TGTGCCAGTAGTAAGGACGTCAACAATCAGCCCCAGCATTTT. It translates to CASSKDVNNQPQHF.

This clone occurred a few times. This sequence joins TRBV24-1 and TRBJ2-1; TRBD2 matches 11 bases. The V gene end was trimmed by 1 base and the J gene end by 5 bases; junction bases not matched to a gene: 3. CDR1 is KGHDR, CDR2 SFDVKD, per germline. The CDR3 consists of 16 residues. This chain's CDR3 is CATSDFGTSGDNEQFF. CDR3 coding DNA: TGTGCCACCAGTGATTTCGGGACTAGCGGTGACAATGAGCAGTTCTTC.

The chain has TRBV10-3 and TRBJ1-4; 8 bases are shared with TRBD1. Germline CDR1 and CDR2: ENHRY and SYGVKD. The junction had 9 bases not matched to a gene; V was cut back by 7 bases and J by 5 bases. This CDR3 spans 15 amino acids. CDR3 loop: CAIKEGQGKNEKLFF. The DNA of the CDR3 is TGTGCCATCAAGGAAGGACAGGGAAAGAATGAAAAACTGTTTTTT.

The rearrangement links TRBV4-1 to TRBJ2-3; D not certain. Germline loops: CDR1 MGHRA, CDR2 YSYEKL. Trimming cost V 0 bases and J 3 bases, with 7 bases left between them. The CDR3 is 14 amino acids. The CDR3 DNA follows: TGCGCCAGCAGCCAAGATCAAAGGACAGATACGCAGTATTTT. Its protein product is CASSQDQRTDTQYF.

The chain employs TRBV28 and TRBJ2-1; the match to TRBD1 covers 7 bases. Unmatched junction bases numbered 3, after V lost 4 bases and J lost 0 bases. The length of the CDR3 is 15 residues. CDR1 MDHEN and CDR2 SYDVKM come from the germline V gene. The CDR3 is CASSSTGSSYNEQFF. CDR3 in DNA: TGTGCCAGCAGTTCGACAGGGAGCTCCTACAATGAGCAGTTCTTC.